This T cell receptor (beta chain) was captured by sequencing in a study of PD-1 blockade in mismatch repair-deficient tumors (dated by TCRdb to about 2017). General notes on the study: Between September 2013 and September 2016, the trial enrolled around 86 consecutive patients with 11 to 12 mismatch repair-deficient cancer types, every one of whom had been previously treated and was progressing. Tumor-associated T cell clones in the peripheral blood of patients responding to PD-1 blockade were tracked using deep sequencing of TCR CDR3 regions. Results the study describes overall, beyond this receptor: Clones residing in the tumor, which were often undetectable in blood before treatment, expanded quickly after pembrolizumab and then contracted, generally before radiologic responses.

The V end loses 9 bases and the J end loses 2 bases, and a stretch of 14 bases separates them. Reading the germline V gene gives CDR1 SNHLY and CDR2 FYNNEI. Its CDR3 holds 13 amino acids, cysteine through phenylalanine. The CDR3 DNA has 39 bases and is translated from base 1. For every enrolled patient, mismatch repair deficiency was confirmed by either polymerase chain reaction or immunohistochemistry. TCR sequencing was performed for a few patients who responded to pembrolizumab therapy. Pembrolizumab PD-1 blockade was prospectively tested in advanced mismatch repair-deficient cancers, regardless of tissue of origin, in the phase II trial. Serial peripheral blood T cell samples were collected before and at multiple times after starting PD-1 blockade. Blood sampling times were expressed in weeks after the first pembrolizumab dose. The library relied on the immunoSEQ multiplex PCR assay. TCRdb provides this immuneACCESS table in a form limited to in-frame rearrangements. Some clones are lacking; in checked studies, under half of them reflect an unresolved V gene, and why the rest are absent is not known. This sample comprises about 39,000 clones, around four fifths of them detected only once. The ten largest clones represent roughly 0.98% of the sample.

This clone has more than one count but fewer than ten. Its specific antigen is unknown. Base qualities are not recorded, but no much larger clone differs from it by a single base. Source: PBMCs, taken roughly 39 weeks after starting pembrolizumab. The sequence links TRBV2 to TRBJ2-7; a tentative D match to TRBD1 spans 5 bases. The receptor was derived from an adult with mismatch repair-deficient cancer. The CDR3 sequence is CASLTTAAYEQYF. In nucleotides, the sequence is TGTGCCAGTCTAACGACAGCAGCCTACGAGCAGTACTTC.